Each of the 10 T cell receptor beta chains below was sequenced from the same sample in a study of blood T cell repertoires in COVID-19 (dated by TCRdb to the early 2020s). Libraries were constructed by the immunoSEQ multiplex PCR assay. The source is immuneACCESS, and TCRdb retained only in-frame sequences with V and J called. Part of the clones is not carried over; for the studies checked, unresolved V genes explain less than half of this, and the remainder is unexplained. The table for this sample lists about 200,000 clones; 86% of them were counted only once. The ten most abundant clones make up about 3.8% of the sample. Sequenced material: PBMCs or T cells enriched from blood (not recorded which). These receptors were obtained from a woman in her thirties or forties with acute COVID-19.

This rearrangement joins TRBV19 to TRBJ1-5; possible D gene TRBD1, 6 bases. Germline V gene lookup returns CDR1 LNHDA and CDR2 SQIVND (reference sequence). V was shortened by 8 bases and J by 6 bases, with 14 bases between the two germline ends. The CDR3 sequence is 13 residues long. In DNA, the CDR3 is TGTGCCAGTTGGGCAGGGGATATTCAGCCCCAGCATTTT. Protein product: CASWAGDIQPQHF.

The chain uses TRBV6-1 and TRBJ1-5; no reliable D call. Per germline, CDR1 MNHNS and CDR2 SASEGT. V lost 3 bases to trimming and J lost 0 bases, with 12 bases between them. This CDR3 spans 16 amino acids. The CDR3, as DNA: TGTGCCAGCAGTGACTGGCCCCTTAATAGCAATCAGCCCCAGCATTTT. Amino acids: CASSDWPLNSNQPQHF.

The V and J genes are TRBV5-6 and TRBJ1-5; a possible D gene is TRBD1 (5 bases). Trimming took 4 bases from V and 4 from J, leaving 15 bases between them. This CDR3 comprises 15 residues. Germline values: CDR1 SGHDT, CDR2 YYEEEE. Here the CDR3 reads CASSVPGLYNQPQHF. The CDR3 DNA reads TGTGCCAGCAGCGTGCCGGGACTGTATAATCAGCCCCAGCATTTT.

V usage is TRBV6-6 and J usage is TRBJ2-1; TRBD2 matches 12 bases. The V gene's germline CDR1 is MNHNY and CDR2 SVGAGI (reference sequence). The V and J ends lost 4 bases and 10 bases, in that order; junction bases with no gene match: 11. The CDR3 loop spans 16 amino acids. The chain's CDR3 is CASSSQASGRDYEQFF. As DNA, the CDR3 is TGTGCCAGCAGTTCCCAAGCTAGCGGGAGGGATTACGAGCAGTTCTTC.

The chain couples TRBV11-2 to TRBJ2-7; D is unresolved. Germline loops: CDR1 SGHAT, CDR2 FQNNGV. V lost 5 bases and J lost 6, with 11 bases in between. The CDR3 is 12 residues long. In DNA, the CDR3 is TGTGCCAGCAGCGAAACACGAGGCGAGCAGTACTTC. This gives the protein CASSETRGEQYF. The whole variable domain, remainder taken from reference TRBV11-2 and TRBJ2-7, is EAGVAQSPRYKIIEKRQSVAFWCNPISGHATLYWYQQILGQGPKLLIQFQNNGVVDDSQLPKDRFSAERLKGVDSTLKIQPAKLEDSAVYLCASSETRGEQYFGPGTRLTVT.

The chain is built from TRBV11-2 and TRBJ2-7, with 8 bases identical to TRBD2. The CDR3 contains 14 residues. Germline V gene data show CDR1 as SGHAT and CDR2 as FQNNGV. V lost 9 bases and J lost 3; bases outside the gene matches: 10. CDR3 coding DNA: TGTGCCAGTCGAAAGGGGCGGGAGGACTACGAGCAGTACTTC. Protein product: CASRKGREDYEQYF. Filled out from reference TRBV11-2 and TRBJ2-7, the complete variable domain reads EAGVAQSPRYKIIEKRQSVAFWCNPISGHATLYWYQQILGQGPKLLIQFQNNGVVDDSQLPKDRFSAERLKGVDSTLKIQPAKLEDSAVYLCASRKGREDYEQYFGPGTRLTVT.

The count of this clone is one. The chain links TRBV27 to TRBJ1-2; perhaps TRBD1 as D (5 bases). The CDR3 sequence is 13 residues long. V was shortened by 2 bases and J by 3 bases, with 7 bases between the two germline ends. CDR1 MNHEY and CDR2 SMNVEV come from the germline V gene (reference sequence). Here the CDR3 reads CASSLTRDYGYTF. The DNA of the CDR3 is TGTGCCAGCAGTTTAACCAGGGACTATGGCTACACCTTC.

The chain is built from TRBV7-9 and TRBJ1-5; 9 bases match TRBD1. With V trimmed by 3 bases and J by 6 bases, 12 bases remained unmatched. The CDR3 contains 17 residues. Germline values: CDR1 SEHNR, CDR2 FQNEAQ (reference sequence). The CDR3 DNA reads TGTGCCAGCAGCTTTTCTTGGGACAGGGAGCATAGTCAGCCCCAGCATTTT. Translation gives CASSFSWDREHSQPQHF.

This clone has just one count. The chain's CDR3 is CASSLRGINYEQYF. CDR3 bases: TGTGCCAGCAGTCTTAGGGGGATTAACTACGAGCAGTACTTC. The chain has TRBV6-5 and TRBJ2-7, with D possibly matching TRBD1 (6 bases). V was cut by 5 bases and J by 3 bases, with 14 bases left in between. The CDR3 has 14 residues. The germline CDR1 and CDR2 sequences are MNHEY and SVGAGI.

This sequence joins TRBV14 and TRBJ2-3; weak D call: TRBD2 (5 bases). CDR1 SGHDN and CDR2 FVKESK come from the germline V gene. The CDR3 runs 16 residues. V was cut by 0 bases and J by 5 bases, with 15 bases left in between. The CDR3 coding sequence is TGTGCCAGCAGCCAAGATCTTCTGGGCGGGTTAGATACGCAGTATTTT. Its translation is CASSQDLLGGLDTQYF.